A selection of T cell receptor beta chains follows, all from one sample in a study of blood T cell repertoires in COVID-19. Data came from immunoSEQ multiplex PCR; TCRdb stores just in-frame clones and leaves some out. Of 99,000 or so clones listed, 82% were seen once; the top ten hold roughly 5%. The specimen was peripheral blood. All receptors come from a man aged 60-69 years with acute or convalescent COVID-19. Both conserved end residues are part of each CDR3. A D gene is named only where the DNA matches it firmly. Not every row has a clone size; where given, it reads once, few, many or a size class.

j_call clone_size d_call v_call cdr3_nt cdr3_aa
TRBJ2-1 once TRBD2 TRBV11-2 TGTGCCAGCAGCTTTAGCGGGGGGGCCTTCAATGAGCAGTTCTTC CASSFSGGAFNEQFF
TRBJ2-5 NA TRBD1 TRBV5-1 TGCGCCAGCAGCTACCCGACAGGGGGCGAGAGAGAGACCCAGTACTTC CASSYPTGGERETQYF
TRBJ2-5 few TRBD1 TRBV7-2 TGTGCCAGCAGCTTAGCCGGGACAGGAGGATTGGAGACCCAGTACTTC CASSLAGTGGLETQYF
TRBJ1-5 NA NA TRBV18 TGTGCCAGCTCACCCGAGGAATACACCCAGCCCCAGCATTTT CASSPEEYTQPQHF
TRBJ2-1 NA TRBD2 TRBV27 TGTGCCAGCAGTTCCCGGACTAGCGGGTTTTCCTACAATGAGCAGTTCTTC CASSSRTSGFSYNEQFF
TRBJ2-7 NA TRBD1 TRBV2 TGTGCCAGCAGCCCGGACAGGGGAGTCGACGAGCAGTACTTC CASSPDRGVDEQYF
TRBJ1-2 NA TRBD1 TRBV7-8 TGTGCCAGCAGCTTAATGAGGGGGCCTAGCTATGGCTACACCTTC CASSLMRGPSYGYTF
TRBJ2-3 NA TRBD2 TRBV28 TGTGCCAGTCAGACTAGCGGAAGCACAGATACGCAGTATTTT CASQTSGSTDTQYF
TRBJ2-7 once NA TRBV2 TGTGCCAGCAGTGAAGCTCCCACAGGCTACGAGCAGTACTTC CASSEAPTGYEQYF
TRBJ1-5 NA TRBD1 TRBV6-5 TGTGCCAGCAGTCCGACAGGGGTCAATCAGCCCCAGCATTTT CASSPTGVNQPQHF
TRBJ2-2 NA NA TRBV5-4 TGTGCCAGCAGCTTTCAGGGTGGATTCGGGGAGCTGTTTTTT CASSFQGGFGELFF
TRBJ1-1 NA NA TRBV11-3 TGTGCCAGCAGCTTATTTCTAAACACTGAAGCTTTCTTT CASSLFLNTEAFF
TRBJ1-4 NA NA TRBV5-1 TGCGCCAGCAGGACGCAGGCTTCTAATGAAAAACTGTTTTTT CASRTQASNEKLFF
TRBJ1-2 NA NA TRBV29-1 TGCAGCGTCCCCGTGGGAGGGTTTGGAACCTATGGCTACACCTTC CSVPVGGFGTYGYTF
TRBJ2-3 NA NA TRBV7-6 TGTGCCAGCAGCTTAGCAGGGCGGGACACAGATACGCAGTATTTT CASSLAGRDTDTQYF
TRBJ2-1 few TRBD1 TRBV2 TGTGCCAGCAGTGAAACAGGGGCTAGCTACAATGAGCAGTTCTTC CASSETGASYNEQFF
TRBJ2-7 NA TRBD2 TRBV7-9 TGTGCCAGCAGCTTGGGGGGACTAGCGAGGGGCTACGAGCAGTACTTC CASSLGGLARGYEQYF
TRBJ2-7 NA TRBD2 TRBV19 TGTGCCAGTAGTATAGATGGCGGGAGGACGTACGAGCAGTACTTC CASSIDGGRTYEQYF
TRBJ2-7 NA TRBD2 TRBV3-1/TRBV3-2 TGTGCCAGCAGCCGTCGGACTAGCGGGAGCAGTTACGAGCAGTACTTC CASSRRTSGSSYEQYF
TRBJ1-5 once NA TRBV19 TGTGCCAGTAGTCAAAATAGCAATCAGCCCCAGCATTTT CASSQNSNQPQHF
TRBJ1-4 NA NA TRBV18 TGTGCCAGCTCACCGCAACCGACCGGGGTAGGAGAAAAACTGTTTTTT CASSPQPTGVGEKLFF
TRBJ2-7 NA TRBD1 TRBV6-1 TGTGCCAGCAGTGACCGGGACAGGGAGGTTGACGAGCAGTACTTC CASSDRDREVDEQYF
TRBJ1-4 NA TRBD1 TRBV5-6 TGTGCCAGCAGCCCCGGGACAGGGGGGGAAAAACTGTTTTTT CASSPGTGGEKLFF
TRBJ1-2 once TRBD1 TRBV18 TGTGCCAGCTCACCACCGACGGGACAGCTCTATGGCTACACCTTC CASSPPTGQLYGYTF
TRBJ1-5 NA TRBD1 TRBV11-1 TGTGCCAGCTCTCGGGACAGGAATCAGCCCCAGCATTTT CASSRDRNQPQHF
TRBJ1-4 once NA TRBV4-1 TGCGCCAGCAGCCGAAGTACCGGACAGTTCGAAAAACTGTTTTTT CASSRSTGQFEKLFF
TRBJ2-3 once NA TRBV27 TGTGCCAGCAGATCGTGGGCGGGTGAGGGAGATACGCAGTATTTT CASRSWAGEGDTQYF
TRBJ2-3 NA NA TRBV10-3 TGTGCCATCAGTGAGGAGGCCACGCAGTATTTT CAISEEATQYF
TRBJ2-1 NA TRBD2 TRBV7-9 TGTGCCAGCAGCTTAGGACGGGAGGGGCAGCGCAATGAGCAGTTCTTC CASSLGREGQRNEQFF
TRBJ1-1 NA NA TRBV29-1 TGCAGCGTTGAAGGCACACGAATTGCTGAAGCTTTCTTT CSVEGTRIAEAFF
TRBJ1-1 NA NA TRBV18 TGTGCCAGCTCACCTGGAACGACAGGATGGACTGAAGCTTTCTTT CASSPGTTGWTEAFF
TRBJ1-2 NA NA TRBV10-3 TGTGCCATCAGTGTTCGTCAGGGGATAGGGGGCTACACCTTC CAISVRQGIGGYTF
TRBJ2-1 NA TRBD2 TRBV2 TGTGCCAGCAGGCAAACAGCGGGAGCACACAATGAGCAGTTCTTC CASRQTAGAHNEQFF
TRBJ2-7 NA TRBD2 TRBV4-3 TGCGCCAGCAGCCCGATGATGGCCTACGGACTAGCGGGATACTGGGAGCAGTACTTC CASSPMMAYGLAGYWEQYF
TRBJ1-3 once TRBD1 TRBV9 TGTGCCAGCAGCGTAGCGACGGGGGACAGACAGGGAAACACCATATATTTT CASSVATGDRQGNTIYF
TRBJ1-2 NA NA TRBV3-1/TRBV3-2 TGTGCCAGCAGCCAGGGTCAGGATGGCTACACCTTC CASSQGQDGYTF
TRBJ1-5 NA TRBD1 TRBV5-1 TGCGCCAGCAGCCTACAGGGGGACAATCAGCCCCAGCATTTT CASSLQGDNQPQHF
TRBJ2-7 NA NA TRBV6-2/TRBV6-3 TGTGCCAGCAGTTACCGTCCAGGCTACGAGCAGTACTTC CASSYRPGYEQYF
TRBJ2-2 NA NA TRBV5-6 TGTGCCAGCCGCGCTCAATTTCAGGGGACCGGGGAGCTGTTTTTT CASRAQFQGTGELFF
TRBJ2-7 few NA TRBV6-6 TGTGCCAGCAGTCTCCCCGCCGGACAACCCTACGAGCAGTACTTC CASSLPAGQPYEQYF
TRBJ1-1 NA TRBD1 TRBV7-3 TGTGCCAGCAGCTTATGGGGCCCACCGGGACAGGGTTCTGTGAACACTGAAGCTTTCTTT CASSLWGPPGQGSVNTEAFF
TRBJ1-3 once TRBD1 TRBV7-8 TGTGCCAGCAGCAGGCAGGGGGCAAATACCGGAAACACCATATATTTT CASSRQGANTGNTIYF
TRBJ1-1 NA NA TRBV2 TGTGCCAGCAGTGAGGAGCGTACCACTGAAGCTTTCTTT CASSEERTTEAFF
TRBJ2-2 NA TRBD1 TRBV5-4 TGTGCCAGCAGCTTGGGGGGGACAGGGAACACCGGGGAGCTGTTTTTT CASSLGGTGNTGELFF
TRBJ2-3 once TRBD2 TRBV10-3 TGTGCCATCAGTGAGTCGAAGGGACTAGCGGGAGATACGCAGTATTTT CAISESKGLAGDTQYF
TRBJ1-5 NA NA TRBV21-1 TGTGCCAGCAGCAAACGGGTCAACGCCAGCAATCAGCCCCAGCATTTT CASSKRVNASNQPQHF
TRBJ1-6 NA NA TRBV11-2 TGTGCCAGCAGCTTAGACCCGGGATTGTCACCCCTCCACTTT CASSLDPGLSPLHF
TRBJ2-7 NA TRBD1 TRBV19 TGTGCCAGTAAGGGACAGAGGACACCACCTTACGAGCAGTACTTC CASKGQRTPPYEQYF
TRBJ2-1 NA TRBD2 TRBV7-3 TGTGCCAGCAGCGAGGGACTAGCGGGACCGAATGAGCAGTTCTTC CASSEGLAGPNEQFF
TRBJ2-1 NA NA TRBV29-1 TGCAGCGTTGTACGTAGAAGCAATGAGCAGTTCTTC CSVVRRSNEQFF
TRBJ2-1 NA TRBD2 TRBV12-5 TGTGCTAGTGGTTTGGTTCCTAGCGGGGGGGCCTACAATGAGCAGTTCTTC CASGLVPSGGAYNEQFF
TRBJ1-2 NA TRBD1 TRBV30 TGTGCCTGGAGTGTACAGGCAGGGGGCGATGGCTACACCTTC CAWSVQAGGDGYTF
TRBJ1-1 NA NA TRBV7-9 TGTGCCAGCAGCTTAGCGCAAGATCACTCTGAAGCTTTCTTT CASSLAQDHSEAFF
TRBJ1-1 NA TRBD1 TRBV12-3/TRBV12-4 TGTGCCAGCATTCTGACAGGGTCCCATGAAGCTTTCTTT CASILTGSHEAFF
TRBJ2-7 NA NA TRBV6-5 TGTGCCAGCAGTTACTCGTTTTTGGCCTCCTACGAGCAGTACTTC CASSYSFLASYEQYF
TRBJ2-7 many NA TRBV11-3 TGTGCCAGCAGCTTCGGGGCAGGGGCGTTCTACGAGCAGTACTTC CASSFGAGAFYEQYF
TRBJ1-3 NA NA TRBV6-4 TGTGCCAGCAAGGGACATCGCTCTGGAAACACCATATATTTT CASKGHRSGNTIYF
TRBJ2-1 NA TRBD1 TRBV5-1 TGCGCCAGCAGCACGAGACAGGGGATCGTGAATGAGCAGTTCTTC CASSTRQGIVNEQFF
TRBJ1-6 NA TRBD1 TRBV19 TGTGCCAGTACCTACGGGACAGCTATAAATTCACCCCTCCACTTT CASTYGTAINSPLHF
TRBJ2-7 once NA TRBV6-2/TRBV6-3 TGTGCCAGCAGCCGGATAACGACGAGGAGCTCCTACGAGCAGTACTTC CASSRITTRSSYEQYF